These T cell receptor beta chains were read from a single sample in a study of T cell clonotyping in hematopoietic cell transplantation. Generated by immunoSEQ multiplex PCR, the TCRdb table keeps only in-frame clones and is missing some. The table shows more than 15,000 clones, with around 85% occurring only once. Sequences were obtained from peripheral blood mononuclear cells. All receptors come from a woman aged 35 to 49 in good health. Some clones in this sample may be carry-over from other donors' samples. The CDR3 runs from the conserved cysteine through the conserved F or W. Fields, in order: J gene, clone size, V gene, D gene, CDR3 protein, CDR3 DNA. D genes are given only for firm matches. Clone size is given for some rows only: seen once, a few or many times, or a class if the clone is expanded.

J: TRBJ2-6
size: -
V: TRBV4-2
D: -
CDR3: CASSPPAGAGANVLTF
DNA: TGTGCCAGCAGCCCTCCCGCCGGGGCTGGGGCCAACGTCCTGACTTTC

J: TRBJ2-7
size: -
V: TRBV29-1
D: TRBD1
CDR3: CSARQGPYEQYF
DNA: TGCAGCGCCCGACAGGGTCCCTACGAGCAGTACTTC

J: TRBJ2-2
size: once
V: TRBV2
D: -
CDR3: CATQTYPGELFF
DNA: TGTGCCACCCAGACCTACCCCGGGGAGCTGTTTTTT

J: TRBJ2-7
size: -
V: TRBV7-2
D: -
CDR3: CASSLGPPEAYEQYF
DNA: TGTGCCAGCAGCTTAGGTCCCCCGGAAGCCTACGAGCAGTACTTC

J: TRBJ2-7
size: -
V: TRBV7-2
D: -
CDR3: CASSMGAGAAYEQYF
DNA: TGTGCCAGCAGCATGGGGGCAGGGGCGGCCTACGAGCAGTACTTC

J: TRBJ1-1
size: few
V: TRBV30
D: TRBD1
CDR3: CAWSGDRGYTEAFF
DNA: TGTGCCTGGAGTGGGGACAGGGGGTACACTGAAGCTTTCTTT

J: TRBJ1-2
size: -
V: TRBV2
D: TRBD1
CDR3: CASSEGTGDRGYTF
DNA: TGTGCCAGCAGTGAAGGAACAGGGGATCGGGGCTACACCTTC

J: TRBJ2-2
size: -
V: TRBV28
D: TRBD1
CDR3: CASSYLGTGTGELFF
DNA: TGTGCCAGCAGCTACCTAGGGACAGGGACCGGGGAGCTGTTTTTT

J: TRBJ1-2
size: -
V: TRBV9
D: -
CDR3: CASSDSGVPYTF
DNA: TGTGCCAGCAGCGACAGCGGGGTCCCCTACACCTTC

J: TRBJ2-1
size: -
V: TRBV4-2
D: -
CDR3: CASSQEPGTHSYNEQFF
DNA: TGTGCCAGCAGCCAGGAACCCGGGACCCACTCCTACAATGAGCAGTTCTTC

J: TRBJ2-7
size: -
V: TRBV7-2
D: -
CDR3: CASSSKRASSYEQYF
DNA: TGTGCCAGCAGCTCCAAGCGGGCCAGCTCCTACGAGCAGTACTTC

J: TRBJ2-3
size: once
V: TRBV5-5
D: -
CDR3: CASSLVGMDTQYF
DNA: TGTGCCAGCAGCTTGGTGGGGATGGATACGCAGTATTTT

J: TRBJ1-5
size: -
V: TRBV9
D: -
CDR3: CASSSKWDSNQPQHF
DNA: TGTGCCAGCAGCTCCAAGTGGGACAGCAATCAGCCCCAGCATTTT

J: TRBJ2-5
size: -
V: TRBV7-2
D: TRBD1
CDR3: CASSSRTGRETQYF
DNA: TGTGCCAGCAGCTCCAGGACAGGGAGGGAGACCCAGTACTTC

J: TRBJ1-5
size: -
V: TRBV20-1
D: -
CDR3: CSAGGAQPQHF
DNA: TGCAGTGCTGGGGGAGCTCAGCCCCAGCATTTT

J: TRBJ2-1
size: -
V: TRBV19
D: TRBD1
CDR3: CATATGTGREMSYNEQFF
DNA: TGTGCCACCGCAACCGGGACAGGGAGAGAGATGTCCTACAATGAGCAGTTCTTC

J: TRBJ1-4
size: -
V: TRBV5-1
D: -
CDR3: CASSLAGQFEKLFF
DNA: TGCGCCAGCAGCTTGGCGGGGCAGTTCGAAAAACTGTTTTTT

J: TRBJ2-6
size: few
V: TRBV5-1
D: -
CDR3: CASSLSAGANVLTF
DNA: TGCGCCAGCAGCTTGTCGGCTGGGGCCAACGTCCTGACTTTC

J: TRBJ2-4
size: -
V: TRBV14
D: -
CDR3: CASSQEGSNNQYF
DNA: TGTGCCAGCAGCCAGGAGGGGAGTAATAATCAGTACTTC

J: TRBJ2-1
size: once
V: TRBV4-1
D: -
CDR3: CASSQGSENHEQFF
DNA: TGCGCCAGCAGCCAAGGATCGGAAAACCATGAGCAGTTCTTC

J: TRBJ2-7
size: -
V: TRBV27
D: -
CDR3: CASSHGSYEQYF
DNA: TGTGCCAGCAGTCACGGCTCCTACGAGCAGTACTTC

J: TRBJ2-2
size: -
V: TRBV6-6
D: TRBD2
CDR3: CASRRTSQNTGELFF
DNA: TGTGCCAGCAGAAGGACTAGCCAAAACACCGGGGAGCTGTTTTTT

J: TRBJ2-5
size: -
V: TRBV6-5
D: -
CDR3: CASRQLAQETQYF
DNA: TGTGCCAGCAGGCAACTAGCCCAGGAGACCCAGTACTTC

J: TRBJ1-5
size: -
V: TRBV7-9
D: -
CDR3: CASSVQGREPQHF
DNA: TGTGCCAGCAGCGTTCAGGGTAGGGAGCCCCAGCATTTT

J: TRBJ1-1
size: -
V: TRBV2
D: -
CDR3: CASSLSGSVGAFF
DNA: TGTGCCAGCAGCCTCTCCGGGTCAGTTGGAGCTTTCTTT

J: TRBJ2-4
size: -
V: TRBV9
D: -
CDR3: CASSPWTSLAKNIQYF
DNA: TGTGCCAGCAGCCCCTGGACATCACTAGCCAAAAACATTCAGTACTTC